This TCR beta chain was found in a study of T-cell reconstitution after alpha-beta-depleted transplantation in children. Study outcomes and limitations: Several hundred expanded graft clones reportedly supplied alpha-beta T cells about two months after transplant. When one year had passed after transplant, most T-cell counts and diversity came from newly produced T cells. Where some patients showed high TCRbeta diversity at day 60, it came from recipient T cells and thymic progenitors that had survived.

This CDR3 is 13 amino acids long. V shed 4 bases and J 8 bases; nucleotides not matched to a gene: 5. Unique molecular identifiers featured in how the TCRbeta library was prepared. TCRdb fed the PCR reads into MiXCR, producing one record per CDR3 protein. The table includes about 980,000 distinct CDR3 sequences, roughly 31% detected once. This clonotype appeared a few times. Its antigen is not known. The clonotype was recovered from a boy under three years old who had a stem cell transplant for SCID, so the T cells may come from the graft donor. The chain links TRBV12-3 or TRBV12-4 to TRBJ2-1; 7 bases are a match to TRBD2. The sample was PBMCs, mostly from graft donor cells, taken 360 days after TCRalphabeta/CD19-depleted stem cell transplant. In DNA, the CDR3 is TGTGCCAGCAGTTCTGGACTAGGCTATGAGCAGTTCTTC. Translation: CASSSGLGYEQFF.